The table lists the clone carrying this T cell receptor (beta chain) with many counts. Its antigen is unidentified. Quantitative 5'-RACE with molecular barcodes generated TCR beta libraries. TCRdb itself ran the 5' RACE reads through MiXCR, one entry per CDR3 protein. The sample contains around 490,000 distinct CDR3 sequences, roughly 5.3% of which appear only once. The data are from a study of CD8 T cells in ankylosing spondylitis. General study results and limits: Seemingly distinctive of ankylosing spondylitis blood was a TCR beta motif formed by eight highly homologous variants. Clones linked with disease were CD8+ and fairly uncommon in the peripheral blood.

The germline V gene has CDR1 SGHRS and CDR2 YFSETQ. There are 14 residues in the CDR3. Trimming cost V 4 bases and J 6 bases, with 15 bases left between them. The V gene is TRBV5-1, the J gene TRBJ2-3, with TRBD1 as a possible D gene (7 bases). This receptor was taken from a male donor with ankylosing spondylitis. The source material was blood, either unsorted or a sorted T cell fraction (not recorded which). The CDR3 DNA reads as TGCGCCAGCAGCCCAGGGGGGACGTACGATACGCAGTATTTT. Amino acid sequence: CASSPGGTYDTQYF.